This entry lists 18 T cell receptor beta chains sequenced from one sample in a study of T-cell reconstitution after alpha-beta-depleted transplantation in children. Library preparation (for TCRbeta) was performed with unique molecular identifiers. TCRdb re-called the PCR reads with MiXCR, one entry per CDR3 protein. In the table there are about 190,000 distinct CDR3 sequences, less than 8% of which are singletons. This sample comprised PBMCs from the stem cell graft donor, obtained from the stem cell graft. The receptors here all came from a human donor who donated a stem cell graft to a child with Wiskott-Aldrich syndrome.

V and J are TRBV6-5 and TRBJ2-1; D uncertain. Trimming stripped 0 bases from V and 8 bases from J, with 17 bases between. Germline values: CDR1 MNHEY, CDR2 SVGAGI. The CDR3 is 16 amino acids. CDR3 DNA sequence: TGTGCCAGCAGTTACTCCCTTACGGGTAGCCGTCATGAGCAGTTCTTC. Translated, it gives CASSYSLTGSRHEQFF.

The chain carries TRBV20-1 and TRBJ2-5; the match to TRBD1 covers 9 bases. The CDR3 contains 13 residues. With V trimmed by 6 bases and J by 4 bases, 6 bases remained unmatched. From germline, CDR1 is DFQATT and CDR2 SNEGSKA (reference sequence). Here the CDR3 DNA reads TGCAGTGCGTTGTACAGGGGGCGAGAGACCCAGTACTTC. Protein: CSALYRGRETQYF.

This clonotype was recorded at least ten times. This chain links TRBV20-1 with TRBJ2-7; 11 nucleotides align to TRBD2. Germline V gene data show CDR1 as DFQATT and CDR2 as SNEGSKA (reference sequence). There are 15 residues in the CDR3. Losses at the gene ends were 6 bases for V and 7 bases for J; bases not matched to a gene: 14. The CDR3 reads CSANGLAGGLDEQYF. The DNA for the CDR3 is TGCAGTGCAAACGGGCTAGCGGGGGGTTTGGATGAGCAGTACTTC.

This clonotype was recorded a few times. J is TRBJ2-7 and V is TRBV5-1, with a possible D match to TRBD1 (6 bases). Germline V gene data show CDR1 as SGHRS and CDR2 as YFSETQ. This CDR3 has 14 amino acids. Between the trimmed V and J ends, which lost 2 bases and 1 base, there was a span of 10 bases. CDR3: CASSLLDSSYEQYF. CDR3 DNA: TGCGCCAGCAGCTTATTGGACAGTTCCTACGAGCAGTACTTC. The entire variable domain, with the rest obtained from reference TRBV5-1 and TRBJ2-7, is as follows: KAGVTQTPRYLIKTRGQQVTLSCSPISGHRSVSWYQQTPGQGLQFLFEYFSETQRNKGNFPGRFSGRQFSNSRSEMNVSTLELGDSALYLCASSLLDSSYEQYFGPGTRLTVT.

This chain links TRBV7-2 with TRBJ2-7; D ambiguous. There are 12 residues in the CDR3. The germline V gene has CDR1 SGHTA and CDR2 FQGNSA. Trimming took 1 base from V and 7 from J, leaving 8 bases between them. The CDR3 loop is CASSLEEGEQYF. The CDR3 DNA sequence: TGTGCCAGCAGCTTAGAGGAAGGAGAGCAGTACTTC.

This clonotype was counted ten times or more. V is TRBV11-2 and J is TRBJ1-1; D not certain. The V end lost 4 bases, the J end lost 1 base, and 7 bases lay between the germline ends. Germline V CDR1 and CDR2: SGHAT, FQNNGV. This CDR3 contains 13 residues. CDR3 DNA: TGTGCCAGCAGCTCGACACCGAACACTGAAGCTTTCTTT. Its translation is CASSSTPNTEAFF.

This clonotype was seen many times. The chain has TRBV4-2 and TRBJ1-1; the D gene is possibly TRBD1 (6 bases). The CDR3 is made up of 15 amino acids. Germline V CDR1 and CDR2: LGHNA, YNFKEQ. V was shortened by 0 bases and J by 7 bases, with 15 bases between the two germline ends. The CDR3 loop is CASSQEITGRVEAFF. CDR3 bases: TGTGCCAGCAGCCAAGAAATAACAGGGAGGGTTGAAGCTTTCTTT.

This clonotype was counted at least ten times. The rearrangement joins TRBV12-3 or TRBV12-4 to TRBJ2-1; 7 bases are shared with TRBD2. There are 13 residues in the CDR3. Losses at the gene ends were 3 bases for V and 4 bases for J; bases not matched to a gene: 0. The CDR3 bases are TGTGCCAGCAGTTTCGGGGGGTACAATGAGCAGTTCTTC. Residues: CASSFGGYNEQFF.

This clonotype was detected ten times or more. The gene calls are TRBV7-2 and TRBJ2-7; 8 bases align to TRBD1. This CDR3 is built from 14 residues. V shed 5 bases and J 1 base; nucleotides not matched to a gene: 4. Germline V gene data show CDR1 as SGHTA and CDR2 as FQGNSA. CDR3 region: CASSLDRGSYEQYF. The CDR3 region has the DNA TGTGCCAGCAGCCTAGACAGGGGTTCCTACGAGCAGTACTTC.

This clonotype was seen many times. The chain employs TRBV5-1 and TRBJ2-3, with a weak D call TRBD2 (6 bases). V was trimmed by 5 bases and J by 0 bases, leaving 16 bases between them. Germline CDR1 SGHRS, CDR2 YFSETQ. The CDR3 length is 16 residues. CDR3 sequence: CASSSGIAESTDTQYF. The CDR3 nucleotides are TGCGCCAGCAGTTCGGGAATAGCGGAGAGCACAGATACGCAGTATTTT.

This clonotype was counted many times. The rearrangement joins TRBV3-1 to TRBJ2-7, with 8 positions matching TRBD1. Germline CDR1 is LGHDT and CDR2 is YNNKEL (reference sequence). The CDR3 extends over 16 amino acids. Germline trimming cut 0 bases from V and 3 bases from J; bases unmatched to any gene: 7. CDR3 in amino acids: CASSQDGHRGIYEQYF. CDR3 DNA sequence: TGTGCCAGCAGCCAAGACGGGCACAGGGGGATCTACGAGCAGTACTTC.

This clonotype was found many times. The chain couples TRBV9 to TRBJ2-3, with 13 nucleotides matching TRBD2. The germline gives CDR1 SGDLS, CDR2 YYNGEE. Losses at the gene ends were 4 bases for V and 0 bases for J; bases not matched to a gene: 8. The CDR3 is made up of 18 amino acids. CDR3 sequence (DNA): TGTGCCAGCAGCAGGGGACTAGCGGGGTTTACTAGCACAGATACGCAGTATTTT. Residues: CASSRGLAGFTSTDTQYF.

There are many counts of this clonotype. The chain joins TRBV20-1 to TRBJ2-1; 8 bases match TRBD2. The junction had 8 bases not matched to a gene; V was cut back by 0 bases and J by 10 bases. There are 14 residues in the CDR3. The V gene's germline CDR1 is DFQATT and CDR2 SNEGSKA (reference sequence). In nucleotides, the CDR3 is TGCAGTGCTAGAGATTCCGGGAGGGCAAAAGAGCAGTTCTTC. This sequence encodes CSARDSGRAKEQFF.

The V gene is TRBV4-2, the J gene TRBJ1-1; D possibly corresponds to TRBD1 (5 bases). The V end was cut by 3 bases, the J end by 4 bases, with 12 bases between. This CDR3 comprises 14 residues. Germline CDR1 LGHNA, CDR2 YNFKEQ. DNA of the CDR3: TGTGCCAGCAGCCAGGCGGGACGGGGCACTGAAGCTTTCTTT. Protein: CASSQAGRGTEAFF.

The sample holds many counts of this clonotype. V and J are TRBV5-6 and TRBJ1-2; D call uncertain. This CDR3 region has 15 residues. CDR1 SGHDT and CDR2 YYEEEE come from the germline V gene. The V end lost 0 bases, the J end lost 5 bases, and 14 bases lay between the germline ends. In nucleotides, the CDR3 is TGTGCCAGCAGCTTGGCCGGTCTGCGAGCATATGGCTACACCTTC. It translates to CASSLAGLRAYGYTF. Using reference TRBV5-6 and TRBJ1-2 for the parts outside the CDR3, the full variable domain is DAGVTQSPTHLIKTRGQQVTLRCSPKSGHDTVSWYQQALGQGPQFIFQYYEEEERQRGNFPDRFSGHQFPNYSSELNVNALLLGDSALYLCASSLAGLRAYGYTFGSGTRLTVV.

As to this clonotype: One base away lies a much larger clone, so this may be a sequencing read error. The V gene is TRBV10-1, the J gene TRBJ1-6; the D gene is possibly TRBD1 (6 bases). Germline CDR1 WNHNN, CDR2 SYGVQD (reference sequence). The CDR3 totals 15 residues. Trimming took off 3 bases at V and 12 bases at J, with 18 bases between the two ends. The CDR3 sequence: CASSEFEQGKLPLHF. CDR3 sequence (DNA): TGCGCCAGCAGTGAATTTGAGCAGGGGAAATTACCCCTCCACTTT.

This clonotype came up many times. V usage is TRBV2 and J usage is TRBJ2-3, with D hard to call. Deletions cut 1 base from V and 5 bases from J, with 1 base between. Germline values: CDR1 SNHLY, CDR2 FYNNEI. This CDR3 region has 11 residues. The CDR3 loop is CASSEGDTQYF. The CDR3 DNA sequence: TGTGCCAGCAGTGAAGGAGATACGCAGTATTTT.

This clonotype was recorded at least ten times. The gene calls are TRBV29-1 and TRBJ2-2, with D possibly matching TRBD1 (5 bases). Germline assignment: CDR1 SQVTM and CDR2 ANQGSEA. Between the trimmed V and J ends, which lost 1 base and 1 base, there was a span of 19 bases. This CDR3 is 18 amino acids long. The DNA for the CDR3 is TGCAGCGTTGAAGTTCCCGCACCTCGTGACAGGAACACCGGGGAGCTGTTTTTT. It encodes CSVEVPAPRDRNTGELFF.